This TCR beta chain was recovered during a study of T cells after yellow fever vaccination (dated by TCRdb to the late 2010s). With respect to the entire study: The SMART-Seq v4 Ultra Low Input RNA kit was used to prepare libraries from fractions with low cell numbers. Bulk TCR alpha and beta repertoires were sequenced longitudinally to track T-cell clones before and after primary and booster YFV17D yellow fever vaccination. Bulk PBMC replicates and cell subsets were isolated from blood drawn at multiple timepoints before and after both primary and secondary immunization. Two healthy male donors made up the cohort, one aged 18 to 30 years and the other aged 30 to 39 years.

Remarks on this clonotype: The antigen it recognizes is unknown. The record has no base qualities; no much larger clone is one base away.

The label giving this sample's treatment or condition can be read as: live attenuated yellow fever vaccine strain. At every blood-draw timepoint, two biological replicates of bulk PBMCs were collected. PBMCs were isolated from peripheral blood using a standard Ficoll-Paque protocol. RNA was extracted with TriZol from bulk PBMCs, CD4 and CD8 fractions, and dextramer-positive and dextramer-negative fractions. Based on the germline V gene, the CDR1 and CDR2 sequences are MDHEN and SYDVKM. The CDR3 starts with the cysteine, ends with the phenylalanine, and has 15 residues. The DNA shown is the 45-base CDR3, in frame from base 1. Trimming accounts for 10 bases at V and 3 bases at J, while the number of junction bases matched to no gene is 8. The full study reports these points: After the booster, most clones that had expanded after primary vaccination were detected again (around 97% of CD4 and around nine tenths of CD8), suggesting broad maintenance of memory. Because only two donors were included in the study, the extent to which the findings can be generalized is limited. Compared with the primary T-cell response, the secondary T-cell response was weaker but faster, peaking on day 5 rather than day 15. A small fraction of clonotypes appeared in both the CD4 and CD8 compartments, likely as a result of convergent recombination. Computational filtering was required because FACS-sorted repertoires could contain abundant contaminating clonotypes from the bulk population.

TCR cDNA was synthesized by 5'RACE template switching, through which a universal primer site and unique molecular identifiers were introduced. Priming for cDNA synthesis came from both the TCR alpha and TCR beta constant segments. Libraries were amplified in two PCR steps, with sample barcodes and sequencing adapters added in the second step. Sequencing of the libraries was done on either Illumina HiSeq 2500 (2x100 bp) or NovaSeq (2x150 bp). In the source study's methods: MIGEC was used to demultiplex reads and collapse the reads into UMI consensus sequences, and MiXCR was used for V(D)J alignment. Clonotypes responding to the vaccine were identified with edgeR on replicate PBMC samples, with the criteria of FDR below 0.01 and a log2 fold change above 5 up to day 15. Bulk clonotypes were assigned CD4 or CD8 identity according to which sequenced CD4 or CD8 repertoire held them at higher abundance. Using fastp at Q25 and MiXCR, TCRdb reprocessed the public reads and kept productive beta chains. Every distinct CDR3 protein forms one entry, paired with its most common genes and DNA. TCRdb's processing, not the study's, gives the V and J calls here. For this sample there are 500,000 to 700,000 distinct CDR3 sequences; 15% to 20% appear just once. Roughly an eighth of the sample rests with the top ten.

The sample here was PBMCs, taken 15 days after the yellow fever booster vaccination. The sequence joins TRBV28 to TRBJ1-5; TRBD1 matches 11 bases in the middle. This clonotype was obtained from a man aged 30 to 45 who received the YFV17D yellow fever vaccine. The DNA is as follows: TGTGCCATCATGGACAGGGGGCTTTTCAATCAGCCCCAGCATTTT. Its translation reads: CAIMDRGLFNQPQHF.